The 32 T cell receptor beta chains below come from one sample, sequenced in a study of cytomegalovirus exposure and HLA in healthy donors. Assay used: immunoSEQ multiplex PCR; TCRdb lists only in-frame clones, some missing. The data show 120,000 to 150,000 clones, 85% to 90% seen once. The specimen sequenced was PBMCs. The receptors were gathered from a man in his late teens or twenties in good health and CMV-seropositive.

V and J are TRBV5-1 and TRBJ2-1; 9 bases align to TRBD2. Per germline, CDR1 SGHRS and CDR2 YFSETQ. CDR3 length: 15 residues. The J segment lost 5 bases and the V segment lost 1 base, leaving 4 bases of the junction unmatched. The DNA of the CDR3 is TGCGCCAGCAGCTTGTTAGCTAGCGGGGACAATGAGCAGTTCTTC. This codes for CASSLLASGDNEQFF.

V gene TRBV6-6 combines with J gene TRBJ1-4; 8 bases map to TRBD1. Germline CDR1 reads MNHNY; CDR2 reads SVGAGI (reference sequence). V shed 0 bases, J shed 7 bases, and the junction held 4 bases outside the gene matches. This CDR3 spans 15 amino acids. For the CDR3, the DNA is TGTGCCAGCAGTTACTCGAGGACAGGGAGTGAAAAACTGTTTTTT. As protein: CASSYSRTGSEKLFF.

V and J are TRBV30 and TRBJ1-1; D ambiguous. Germline V lookup: CDR1 GTSNPN, CDR2 SVGIG (reference sequence). The CDR3 has 18 amino acids. V was shortened by 0 bases and J by 0 bases, with 20 bases between the two germline ends. DNA for the CDR3: TGTGCCTGGAGTGTACGGGGTTTTTTCGGTACAGTGAACACTGAAGCTTTCTTT. It specifies CAWSVRGFFGTVNTEAFF.

The rearrangement joins TRBV7-9 to TRBJ2-1; TRBD2 matches at 9 bases. This CDR3 contains 16 residues. Per the germline V gene, CDR1 is SEHNR and CDR2 is FQNEAQ (reference sequence). Trimming took 5 bases from V and 9 from J; bases not matched to a gene: 14. The CDR3 DNA reads as TGTGCCAGCAGCCCAGAGGGGGGGCTAGCGGGGCGTGAGCAGTTCTTC. The encoded protein is CASSPEGGLAGREQFF. The entire variable domain, with the rest obtained from reference TRBV7-9 and TRBJ2-1, is as follows: DTGVSQNPRHKITKRGQNVTFRCDPISEHNRLYWYRQTLGQGPEFLTYFQNEAQLEKSRLLSDRFSAERPKGSFSTLEIQRTEQGDSAMYLCASSPEGGLAGREQFFGPGTRLTVL.

V is TRBV9 and J is TRBJ1-3; 7 nucleotides align to TRBD1. J gave up 6 bases and V 7 bases, and 10 bases lay outside the gene matches. Germline values: CDR1 SGDLS, CDR2 YYNGEE. The CDR3 is made up of 14 amino acids. CDR3 DNA sequence: TGTGCCAGCTCGAGGGGGCGCCCAGAAAACACCATATATTTT. Translating it yields CASSRGRPENTIYF.

This sequence joins TRBV19 and TRBJ1-5, with unresolved D. V was shortened by 6 bases and J by 5 bases, with 8 bases between the two germline ends. The germline V gene encodes CDR1 LNHDA and CDR2 SQIVND (reference sequence). This CDR3 contains 12 residues. DNA for the CDR3: TGTGCCAGTAGCGACAAGGATCAGCCCCAGCATTTT. This translates into CASSDKDQPQHF. Full variable domain (rest looked up from reference TRBV19 and TRBJ1-5): DGGITQSPKYLFRKEGQNVTLSCEQNLNHDAMYWYRQDPGQGLRLIYYSQIVNDFQKGDIAEGYSVSREKKESFPLTVTSAQKNPTAFYLCASSDKDQPQHFGDGTRLSIL.

The chain couples TRBV5-1 to TRBJ1-1; 10 nucleotides align to TRBD1. The germline CDR1 and CDR2 sequences are SGHRS and YFSETQ. This CDR3 spans 14 amino acids. The J segment lost 7 bases and the V segment lost 0 bases, leaving 3 bases of the junction unmatched. The DNA of the CDR3 is TGCGCCAGCAGCTTGGGGACAGGGGGTGGTGAAGCTTTCTTT. It yields the protein CASSLGTGGGEAFF.

The V call is TRBV6-6, the J call TRBJ2-7, with 7 bases identical to TRBD1. Trimming at V came to 6 bases and at J to 9 bases, leaving 17 bases not matched to a gene. The CDR3 loop spans 15 amino acids. Looked up from germline, CDR1 is MNHNY and CDR2 is SVGAGI (reference sequence). The CDR3 DNA reads as TGTGCCAGCAGGACCAGGGGGACCCAAGTGTTGAGGCAGTACTTC. Translating it yields CASRTRGTQVLRQYF.

This chain links TRBV30 with TRBJ1-4; D ambiguous. Germline V gene sequence: CDR1 GTSNPN, CDR2 SVGIG (reference sequence). This CDR3 contains 14 residues. V shed 0 bases and J shed 1 base, with 6 bases lying between them. The CDR3 nucleotides are TGTGCCTGGAGTGTACAGAGAACTAATGAAAAACTGTTTTTT. Its protein product is CAWSVQRTNEKLFF.

In DNA form, the CDR3 reads TGTGCCAGCAGCGAGGGGACTAGCGGGACCGGGGAGCTGTTTTTT. Protein product: CASSEGTSGTGELFF. This chain links TRBV9 with TRBJ2-2; 12 bases agree with TRBD2. The V segment lost 3 bases and the J segment 5 bases; nucleotides outside the gene matches: 2. Germline lookup yields CDR1 SGDLS and CDR2 YYNGEE. The CDR3 sequence is 15 residues long. The full variable domain, rest sourced from reference TRBV9 and TRBJ2-2, is DSGVTQTPKHLITATGQRVTLRCSPRSGDLSVYWYQQSLDQGLQFLIQYYNGEERAKGNILERFSAQQFPDLHSELNLSSLELGDSALYFCASSEGTSGTGELFFGEGSRLTVL.

This chain links TRBV18 with TRBJ2-2, with TRBD1 matching 7 bases. This CDR3 has 17 amino acids. The germline gives CDR1 KGHSH, CDR2 LQKENI. The J segment lost 5 bases and the V segment lost 6 bases, leaving 15 bases of the junction unmatched. CDR3 coding DNA: TGTGCCAGCTCGTTCAGGGACAGTCATACCACTACCGGGGAGCTGTTTTTT. Its protein is CASSFRDSHTTTGELFF.

V and J are TRBV28 and TRBJ1-2; the D gene is possibly TRBD1 (6 bases). Trimming cost V 4 bases and J 3 bases, with 12 bases left between them. The CDR3 loop spans 14 amino acids. Looked up from germline, CDR1 is MDHEN and CDR2 is SYDVKM. The chain's CDR3 is CASSSSDRYYGYTF. DNA for the CDR3: TGTGCCAGCAGTTCCTCGGACAGATACTATGGCTACACCTTC.

The J gene is TRBJ2-3, the V gene TRBV9; 7 bases align to TRBD2. The V segment lost 2 bases and the J segment 6 bases; nucleotides outside the gene matches: 6. Germline V lookup: CDR1 SGDLS, CDR2 YYNGEE. The CDR3 consists of 14 residues. The CDR3 reads CASSVTLAADTQYF. CDR3 nucleotide sequence: TGTGCCAGCAGCGTGACGCTAGCGGCTGATACGCAGTATTTT. Combining the CDR3 with reference TRBV9 and TRBJ2-3 gives the whole variable domain DSGVTQTPKHLITATGQRVTLRCSPRSGDLSVYWYQQSLDQGLQFLIQYYNGEERAKGNILERFSAQQFPDLHSELNLSSLELGDSALYFCASSVTLAADTQYFGPGTRLTVL.

The chain carries TRBV30 and TRBJ2-1, with 7 bases fitting TRBD2. This CDR3 is 13 amino acids long. J was trimmed by 9 bases and V by 1 base; bases with no gene match: 6. CDR1 and CDR2 (germline): GTSNPN, SVGIG (reference sequence). CDR3 in amino acids: CAWSASGTGEQFF. DNA for the CDR3: TGTGCCTGGAGTGCTAGCGGAACTGGTGAGCAGTTCTTC. Using reference TRBV30 and TRBJ2-1 for the parts outside the CDR3, the full variable domain is SQTIHQWPATLVQPVGSPLSLECTVEGTSNPNLYWYRQAAGRGLQLLFYSVGIGQISSEVPQNLSASRPQDRQFILSSKKLLLSDSGFYLCAWSASGTGEQFFGPGTRLTVL.

CDR3 nucleotides: TGTGCCAGCAGTGAGTTAGCGGGGGGCGCCTACGAGCAGTACTTC. It codes for CASSELAGGAYEQYF. The chain recombines TRBV2 with TRBJ2-7; 10 bases are a match to TRBD2. There are 15 residues in the CDR3. Unmatched junction bases numbered 4, after V lost 3 bases and J lost 2 bases. Germline lookup yields CDR1 SNHLY and CDR2 FYNNEI.

CDR3 in DNA: TGTGCCAGCAGCTTGACAGGAAATCCGGCCACTGAAGCTTTCTTT. This encodes CASSLTGNPATEAFF. The V call is TRBV7-9, the J call TRBJ1-1; tentative D call: TRBD1 (6 bases). CDR1 and CDR2 from the germline V gene are SEHNR and FQNEAQ (reference sequence). Trimming stripped 3 bases from V and 4 bases from J, with 15 bases between. The CDR3 is made up of 15 amino acids. Complete variable domain (other parts from reference TRBV7-9 and TRBJ1-1): DTGVSQNPRHKITKRGQNVTFRCDPISEHNRLYWYRQTLGQGPEFLTYFQNEAQLEKSRLLSDRFSAERPKGSFSTLEIQRTEQGDSAMYLCASSLTGNPATEAFFGQGTRLTVV.

The rearrangement links TRBV6-6 to TRBJ2-7, with 11 bases that match TRBD1. Germline CDR1 and CDR2: MNHNY and SVGAGI (reference sequence). The CDR3 spans 15 residues. V gave up 6 bases and J gave up 11 bases; unmatched junction bases: 15. The CDR3 nucleotides read TGTGCCAGCAGCTCCCGAGGACAGGGGGCGATTGATAAGTACTTC. Encoded protein: CASSSRGQGAIDKYF.

The V call is TRBV7-7, the J call TRBJ2-1; the D gene is possibly TRBD1 (6 bases). CDR1 and CDR2 (germline): SSHAT, FNYEAQ (reference sequence). Trimming took 1 base from V and 6 from J, leaving 13 bases between them. This CDR3 is 15 amino acids long. The CDR3 reads CASSLGLRGGNEQFF. CDR3 bases: TGTGCCAGCAGCTTAGGGCTAAGAGGGGGCAATGAGCAGTTCTTC.

This rearrangement joins TRBV6-5 to TRBJ2-1, with D maybe TRBD2 (5 bases). The CDR3 is made up of 13 amino acids. Trimming removed 4 bases at V and 8 bases at J, with 12 bases between. CDR1 is MNHEY and CDR2 is SVGAGI in the germline V gene. DNA for the CDR3: TGTGCCAGCAGTTTTTCGCACGGGGATGAGCAGTTCTTC. Its protein is CASSFSHGDEQFF.

The sample holds a few counts of this clone. The rearrangement links TRBV9 to TRBJ2-1; 7 bases fit TRBD1. Germline CDR1 reads SGDLS; CDR2 reads YYNGEE. The ends lost 0 bases at V and 1 base at J; junction bases unmatched: 4. The CDR3 has 16 amino acids. The CDR3, as DNA: TGTGCCAGCAGCGTAGCAGGGGGATCGTCCTACAATGAGCAGTTCTTC. Its translation: CASSVAGGSSYNEQFF. Combining the CDR3 with reference TRBV9 and TRBJ2-1 gives the whole variable domain DSGVTQTPKHLITATGQRVTLRCSPRSGDLSVYWYQQSLDQGLQFLIQYYNGEERAKGNILERFSAQQFPDLHSELNLSSLELGDSALYFCASSVAGGSSYNEQFFGPGTRLTVL.

The V call is TRBV7-8, the J call TRBJ2-7; 9 positions agree with TRBD2. This CDR3 region has 17 residues. The germline V gene encodes CDR1 SGHVS and CDR2 FQNEAQ. Unmatched junction bases numbered 8, after V lost 0 bases and J lost 2 bases. In DNA form, the CDR3 reads TGTGCCAGCAGCTTAGCGAGGAAGGGACTAGCAACCTACGAGCAGTACTTC. Residues: CASSLARKGLATYEQYF. Drawing the rest from reference TRBV7-8 and TRBJ2-7, the complete variable domain is GAGVSQSPRYKVAKRGQDVALRCDPISGHVSLFWYQQALGQGPEFLTYFQNEAQLDKSGLPSDRFFAERPEGSVSTLKIQRTQQEDSAVYLCASSLARKGLATYEQYFGPGTRLTVT.

The chain is built from TRBV11-3 and TRBJ1-4, with D possibly being TRBD1 (5 bases). Per the germline V gene, CDR1 is SGHNT and CDR2 is YENEEA. The CDR3 sequence is 13 residues long. The ends were cut back, 3 bases at V and 15 bases at J, with 17 bases in the middle. CDR3 coding DNA: TGTGCCAGCAGCTTTGGGGAGGGGCTACATTTGTTTTTT. Amino acid sequence: CASSFGEGLHLFF.

The chain joins TRBV4-2 to TRBJ2-2; 7 nucleotides agree with TRBD2. The V gene end was trimmed by 4 bases and the J gene end by 0 bases; junction bases not matched to a gene: 5. Germline V CDR1 and CDR2: LGHNA, YNFKEQ. CDR3 length: 16 amino acids. CDR3 amino acids: CASSLTSDSNTGELFF. DNA for the CDR3: TGTGCCAGCAGCCTTACTAGCGATTCGAACACCGGGGAGCTGTTTTTT.

This sequence joins TRBV5-1 and TRBJ1-5; TRBD1 matches 8 bases. The length of the CDR3 is 14 residues. Germline trimming cut 0 bases from V and 6 bases from J; bases unmatched to any gene: 2. Germline-derived CDR1 and CDR2 are SGHRS and YFSETQ. The CDR3 sequence is CASSLAGGGQPQHF. CDR3 DNA: TGCGCCAGCAGCTTGGCAGGGGGCGGTCAGCCCCAGCATTTT.

In this sample, this clone turned up a few times. This sequence joins TRBV7-2 and TRBJ2-1, with TRBD1 as a possible D gene (5 bases). Germline lookup yields CDR1 SGHTA and CDR2 FQGNSA. V lost 4 bases, J lost 7 bases, and 11 bases lay in between. The CDR3 sequence is 13 residues long. The CDR3, as DNA: TGTGCCAGCAGCTCCGCCAAGGGGAATGAGCAGTTCTTC. Protein product: CASSSAKGNEQFF. The full variable domain, rest sourced from reference TRBV7-2 and TRBJ2-1, is GAGVSQSPSNKVTEKGKDVELRCDPISGHTALYWYRQSLGQGLEFLIYFQGNSAPDKSGLPSDRFSAERTGGSVSTLTIQRTQQEDSAVYLCASSSAKGNEQFFGPGTRLTVL.

The J gene is TRBJ2-2, the V gene TRBV2, with D possibly being TRBD1 (6 bases). Trimming took off 6 bases at V and 5 bases at J, with 10 bases between the two ends. The CDR3 runs 13 residues. The germline V gene has CDR1 SNHLY and CDR2 FYNNEI. In nucleotides, the CDR3 is TGTGCCAGCAGCCCGAGGGGGACCGGGGAGCTGTTTTTT. This encodes CASSPRGTGELFF.

The rearrangement joins TRBV4-1 to TRBJ2-1; 10 bases agree with TRBD1. The CDR3 has 15 amino acids. J was trimmed by 3 bases and V by 4 bases; bases with no gene match: 3. Germline CDR1 is MGHRA and CDR2 is YSYEKL. CDR3 DNA: TGCGCCAGCAGCCTTTGGACAGGGGGCTACAATGAGCAGTTCTTC. Encoded protein: CASSLWTGGYNEQFF.

The V call is TRBV6-1, the J call TRBJ2-7; tentatively, D is TRBD1 (6 bases). CDR3 length equals 14 residues. Trimming took off 1 base at V and 5 bases at J, with 12 bases between the two ends. Germline-derived CDR1 and CDR2 are MNHNS and SASEGT. The CDR3 DNA reads TGTGCCAGCAGTGAAGTTGGCAGGGGTCACGAGCAGTACTTC. This encodes CASSEVGRGHEQYF.

The gene calls are TRBV27 and TRBJ2-1; maybe TRBD1 (5 bases). V gave up 2 bases and J gave up 6 bases, with 8 bases separating them. There are 13 residues in the CDR3. The V gene's germline CDR1 is MNHEY and CDR2 SMNVEV (reference sequence). The CDR3 DNA is TGTGCCAGCAGTTTACGAGACAGCAATGAGCAGTTCTTC. Its translation: CASSLRDSNEQFF.

V gene TRBV4-2 combines with J gene TRBJ1-1; 8 bases align to TRBD1. This CDR3 comprises 16 residues. V was clipped by 0 bases and J by 5 bases; unmatched bases: 8. Germline lookup yields CDR1 LGHNA and CDR2 YNFKEQ. CDR3 DNA: TGTGCCAGCAGCCAAGATCCGGACAGGGTTGAAACTGAAGCTTTCTTT. It yields the protein CASSQDPDRVETEAFF.

The chain combines TRBV13 with TRBJ2-1; TRBD2 matches 8 bases. Per germline, CDR1 PRHDT and CDR2 FYEKMQ (reference sequence). The CDR3 contains 15 residues. V lost 4 bases, J lost 5 bases, and 7 bases stayed unmatched. CDR3 sequence (DNA): TGTGCCAGCAGCTCCTCGCGGGGGGCTCACAATGAGCAGTTCTTC. Its protein is CASSSSRGAHNEQFF.

The V and J genes are TRBV6-5 and TRBJ2-5; D is possibly TRBD2 (5 bases). Germline values: CDR1 MNHEY, CDR2 SVGAGI. The germline V and J ends were trimmed by 6 bases and 5 bases, with 10 bases remaining between them. CDR3 length: 12 residues. The CDR3 DNA reads as TGTGCCAGCAGCCCGGACTGGGAGACCCAGTACTTC. Residues: CASSPDWETQYF.